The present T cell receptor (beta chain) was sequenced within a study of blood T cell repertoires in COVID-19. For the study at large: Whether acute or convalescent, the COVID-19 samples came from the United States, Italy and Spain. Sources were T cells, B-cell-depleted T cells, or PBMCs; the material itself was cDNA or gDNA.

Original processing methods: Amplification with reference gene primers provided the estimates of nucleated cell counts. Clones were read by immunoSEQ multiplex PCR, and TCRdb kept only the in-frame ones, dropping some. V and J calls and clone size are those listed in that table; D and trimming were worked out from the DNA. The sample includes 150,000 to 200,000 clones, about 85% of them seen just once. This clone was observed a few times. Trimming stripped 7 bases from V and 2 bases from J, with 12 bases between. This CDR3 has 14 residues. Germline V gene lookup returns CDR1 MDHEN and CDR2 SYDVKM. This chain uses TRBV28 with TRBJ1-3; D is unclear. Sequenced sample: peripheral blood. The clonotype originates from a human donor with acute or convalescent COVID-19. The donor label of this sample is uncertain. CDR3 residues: CASTPGGPGNTIYF. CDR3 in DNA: TGTGCCAGCACCCCCGGAGGGCCTGGAAACACCATATATTTT.